One sample yielded the 14 T cell receptor beta chains listed below, sequenced in a study of shared T cell receptors in the human thymus (dated by TCRdb to about 2021). Libraries were prepared through the immunoSEQ multiplex PCR assay. Drawn from immuneACCESS, this table holds only the in-frame rearrangements with V and J called that TCRdb kept. Clones are partly lost; checked studies trace under half to an unresolved V gene and leave the rest unexplained. The sample profile shows hundreds of thousands of clones; around 93% of them were found once. 0.015% to 0.025% of the sample belongs to the ten largest clones. Sequencing used thymocytes. The receptors originated from a human donor.

J is TRBJ2-7 and V is TRBV19; 14 bases line up with TRBD2. Germline loops: CDR1 LNHDA, CDR2 SQIVND (reference sequence). Trimming took 5 bases from V and 5 from J; bases not matched to a gene: 8. This CDR3 is 16 amino acids long. The CDR3 DNA is TGTGCCAGTAGTGCCGGGGGGACTAGCGGGAGCCACGAGCAGTACTTC. Amino acid sequence: CASSAGGTSGSHEQYF.

This clone was seen more than once but under ten times. The chain links TRBV6-1 to TRBJ2-5, with D perhaps matching TRBD1 (6 bases). The V gene lost 7 bases and the J gene lost 5 bases, with 17 bases spanning the gap. The CDR3 length is 14 residues. Germline-derived CDR1 and CDR2 are MNHNS and SASEGT. The CDR3 region has the DNA TGTGCCAGCACCATGGACCGAAGGGGGGAGACCCAGTACTTC. The encoded protein is CASTMDRRGETQYF.

This chain links TRBV28 with TRBJ1-5, with 7 bases that match TRBD1. Germline CDR1 reads MDHEN; CDR2 reads SYDVKM. V lost 4 bases and J lost 7; bases outside the gene matches: 10. The CDR3 runs 15 residues. CDR3 nucleotide sequence: TGTGCCAGCAGTTCGCTCGAACAGGGGCAACAGCCCCAGCATTTT. It is translated as CASSSLEQGQQPQHF. Based on the CDR3 plus reference TRBV28 and TRBJ1-5, the full variable domain is DVKVTQSSRYLVKRTGEKVFLECVQDMDHENMFWYRQDPGLGLRLIYFSYDVKMKEKGDIPEGYSVSREKKERFSLILESASTNQTSMYLCASSSLEQGQQPQHFGDGTRLSIL.

The rearrangement uses TRBV11-3 and TRBJ2-1; TRBD2 agrees at 9 bases. The CDR3 extends over 17 amino acids. V lost 4 bases and J lost 3; bases outside the gene matches: 10. CDR1 is SGHNT and CDR2 is YENEEA in the germline V gene. CDR3 in DNA: TGTGCCAGCAGCTCCGAAAAGCGGGGGGTAGGCTACAATGAGCAGTTCTTC. Its protein is CASSSEKRGVGYNEQFF.

V and J are TRBV28 and TRBJ1-5; 8 bases line up with TRBD1. The V gene's germline CDR1 is MDHEN and CDR2 SYDVKM. The length of the CDR3 is 16 residues. Trimming removed 6 bases from V and 6 bases from J; junction bases left unmatched: 13. The chain's CDR3 is CASSPRGQVSGQPQHF. The CDR3 DNA is TGTGCCAGCAGCCCACGGGGACAGGTGTCGGGTCAGCCCCAGCATTTT.

This rearrangement joins TRBV7-3 to TRBJ2-2, with TRBD2 matching 8 bases. This CDR3 region has 17 residues. Germline V gene lookup returns CDR1 SGHTA and CDR2 FQGTGA. Trimming removed 5 bases from V and 0 bases from J; junction bases left unmatched: 8. CDR3 nucleotide sequence: TGTGCCAGCAGCCGTCAGGCTAGCGGGTCGAACACCGGGGAGCTGTTTTTT. The encoded protein is CASSRQASGSNTGELFF. Full variable domain (remainder filled in from reference TRBV7-3 and TRBJ2-2): GAGVSQTPSNKVTEKGKYVELRCDPISGHTALYWYRQSLGQGPEFLIYFQGTGAADDSGLPNDRFFAVRPEGSVSTLKIQRTERGDSAVYLCASSRQASGSNTGELFFGEGSRLTVL.

This clone came up once. CDR3 loop: CASSPRGRDRGPARPTGELFF. CDR3 DNA: TGTGCCAGCAGCCCACGAGGCCGGGACAGGGGCCCAGCTAGGCCGACCGGGGAGCTGTTTTTT. The chain uses TRBV4-2 and TRBJ2-2, with TRBD1 matching 10 bases. The trim removed 4 bases at V and 5 bases at J, leaving 22 bases unmatched. This CDR3 spans 21 amino acids. Germline CDR1 LGHNA, CDR2 YNFKEQ.

The CDR3 region has the DNA TGTGCCAGCAGCGGGGAACAGGGTTTTCGAACAGATACGCAGTATTTT. Encoded protein: CASSGEQGFRTDTQYF. The rearrangement uses TRBV5-4 and TRBJ2-3, with a possible D match to TRBD1 (6 bases). CDR1 SGHNT and CDR2 YYREEE come from the germline V gene (reference sequence). This CDR3 comprises 16 residues. The V end lost 4 bases, the J end lost 3 bases, and 18 bases lay between the germline ends. The full variable domain, with the rest looked up from reference TRBV5-4 and TRBJ2-3, is ETGVTQSPTHLIKTRGQQVTLRCSSQSGHNTVSWYQQALGQGPQFIFQYYREEENGRGNFPPRFSGLQFPNYSSELNVNALELDDSALYLCASSGEQGFRTDTQYFGPGTRLTVL.

The rearrangement joins TRBV19 to TRBJ2-3; tentative D call: TRBD1 (5 bases). V gave up 5 bases and J gave up 0 bases, with 12 bases separating them. Germline CDR1 reads LNHDA; CDR2 reads SQIVND (reference sequence). This CDR3 has 15 residues. The CDR3 spells CASSGRQGSTDTQYF. CDR3 sequence (DNA): TGTGCCAGTAGTGGCAGGCAGGGTAGCACAGATACGCAGTATTTT.

The rearrangement uses TRBV7-9 and TRBJ1-1, with 10 nucleotides matching TRBD1. Looked up from germline, CDR1 is SEHNR and CDR2 is FQNEAQ (reference sequence). V lost 6 bases to trimming and J lost 2 bases; unmatched junction nucleotides: 18. This CDR3 is 19 amino acids long. The CDR3 bases are TGTGCCAGCAGTTGGCGCCCGAGGGGACAGGGGCTCTTAAACACTGAAGCTTTCTTT. Translating gives CASSWRPRGQGLLNTEAFF.

The genes are TRBV18 and TRBJ1-5; tentatively, D is TRBD1 (6 bases). The ends were cut back, 0 bases at V and 7 bases at J, with 16 bases in the middle. Germline values: CDR1 KGHSH, CDR2 LQKENI. The CDR3 length is 16 residues. The CDR3 spells CASSPPGTQGRQPQHF. CDR3 bases: TGTGCCAGCTCACCACCAGGCACTCAGGGGAGACAGCCCCAGCATTTT.

This sequence joins TRBV7-9 and TRBJ2-2; the D gene is possibly TRBD1 (6 bases). V was clipped by 2 bases and J by 6 bases, with 13 bases between them. The germline gives CDR1 SEHNR, CDR2 FQNEAQ (reference sequence). This CDR3 spans 15 amino acids. The CDR3 sequence: CASSLWFKGAGELFF. The CDR3 DNA reads as TGTGCCAGCAGCTTATGGTTTAAGGGGGCCGGGGAGCTGTTTTTT.

This rearrangement joins TRBV5-1 to TRBJ1-2, with a weak D call TRBD1 (6 bases). The CDR3 is made up of 16 amino acids. Germline assignment: CDR1 SGHRS and CDR2 YFSETQ. V shed 2 bases and J shed 5 bases, with 19 bases lying between them. The CDR3 reads CASSLSQGQSLYGYTF. The DNA for the CDR3 is TGCGCCAGCAGCTTAAGCCAGGGACAATCGCTTTATGGCTACACCTTC.

The chain links TRBV28 to TRBJ2-7; D is unclear. V gave up 3 bases and J gave up 2 bases, with 5 bases separating them. The germline V gene encodes CDR1 MDHEN and CDR2 SYDVKM. This CDR3 is 12 amino acids long. The CDR3 sequence: CASSFMTYEQYF. The CDR3 DNA reads TGTGCCAGCAGTTTTATGACCTACGAGCAGTACTTC.